Each of the 31 T cell receptor beta chains below was sequenced from the same sample in a study of cytomegalovirus exposure and HLA in healthy donors. PCR involved 60 Vbeta and 13 Jbeta primers. Profiling relied on immunoSEQ multiplex PCR, and the TCRdb table lists in-frame clones only, not all of them. The sample carries about 98,000 clones, about 81% recorded once. The sequenced sample was PBMCs. These receptor sequences come from a man aged 35 to 55 in good health and CMV-seronegative.

V and J are TRBV15 and TRBJ2-3; TRBD2 is a possible D gene (6 bases). CDR3 size: 15 residues. Germline lookup yields CDR1 LNHNV and CDR2 YYDKDF (reference sequence). V lost 4 bases to trimming and J lost 2 bases, with 13 bases between them. CDR3 in DNA: TGTGCCACCAGCACCTCGGGACTCGCCACAGATACGCAGTATTTT. It translates to CATSTSGLATDTQYF.

This sequence joins TRBV5-3 and TRBJ2-2; 9 nucleotides align to TRBD2. TRBV5-3 counts as an open reading frame of uncertain function. The CDR3 runs to 16 residues. Losses at the gene ends were 3 bases for V and 1 base for J; bases not matched to a gene: 4. Written as DNA, the CDR3 is TGTGCCAGAAGCTGGAGGCGGGGGGGGAACACCGGGGAGCTGTTTTTT. Translation: CARSWRRGGNTGELFF.

This clone was observed a handful of times. The genes are TRBV11-2 and TRBJ1-4; 9 bases are shared with TRBD1. The CDR3 sequence is 16 residues long. Germline V lookup: CDR1 SGHAT, CDR2 FQNNGV. V shed 5 bases and J 5 bases; nucleotides not matched to a gene: 9. The CDR3 DNA reads TGTGCCAGCAGCCCGCGGGGACAGGGCCGGAATGAAAAACTGTTTTTT. It is translated as CASSPRGQGRNEKLFF.

The chain carries TRBV11-2 and TRBJ1-1; 8 positions agree with TRBD1. V trimming: 4 bases; J trimming: 1 base; junction bases outside the gene matches: 5. The CDR3 covers 15 residues. Germline lookup yields CDR1 SGHAT and CDR2 FQNNGV. CDR3 sequence (DNA): TGTGCCAGCAGCTCAAGGACAGGGTGGAACACTGAAGCTTTCTTT. Protein: CASSSRTGWNTEAFF. The complete variable domain, with remaining parts taken from reference TRBV11-2 and TRBJ1-1, reads EAGVAQSPRYKIIEKRQSVAFWCNPISGHATLYWYQQILGQGPKLLIQFQNNGVVDDSQLPKDRFSAERLKGVDSTLKIQPAKLEDSAVYLCASSSRTGWNTEAFFGQGTRLTVV.

The chain combines TRBV27 with TRBJ2-7; 12 bases line up with TRBD1. J gave up 1 base and V 7 bases, and 11 bases lay outside the gene matches. The germline V gene has CDR1 MNHEY and CDR2 SMNVEV (reference sequence). CDR3 length: 17 residues. The CDR3, as DNA: TGTGCCAGCAACATTGGAGGGACAGGGGGCTGGTCCTACGAGCAGTACTTC. It specifies CASNIGGTGGWSYEQYF.

V gene TRBV28 combines with J gene TRBJ1-1, with D perhaps matching TRBD1 (5 bases). Germline V CDR1 and CDR2: MDHEN, SYDVKM. This CDR3 spans 13 amino acids. V was clipped by 4 bases and J by 2 bases, with 8 bases between them. DNA for the CDR3: TGTGCCAGCAGTTGGCAGGGCAACACTGAAGCTTTCTTT. Encoded protein: CASSWQGNTEAFF.

Only a few counts were recorded for this clone. Here the CDR3 reads CASSQEPSGGYEQYF. CDR3 sequence (DNA): TGCGCCAGCAGCCAAGAGCCTAGCGGGGGGTACGAGCAGTACTTC. The chain uses TRBV4-3 and TRBJ2-7; TRBD2 aligns across 11 bases. Germline assignment: CDR1 LGHNA and CDR2 YSLEER. This CDR3 has 15 residues. J gave up 4 bases and V 0 bases, and 2 bases lay outside the gene matches.

The chain links TRBV7-7 to TRBJ2-5; D is perhaps TRBD1 (6 bases). Germline lookup yields CDR1 SSHAT and CDR2 FNYEAQ (reference sequence). The CDR3 has 13 amino acids. Trimming pared 5 bases from V and 5 bases from J, leaving 12 bases between. The chain's CDR3 is CASSTDRGETQYF. DNA of the CDR3: TGTGCCAGCAGCACGGACAGAGGGGAGACCCAGTACTTC.

This clone has only a few counts. The chain carries TRBV4-1 and TRBJ1-6; 7 positions agree with TRBD1. This CDR3 is built from 12 residues. Germline CDR1 reads MGHRA; CDR2 reads YSYEKL. After removal of 6 bases from V and 10 bases from J, the junction contained 3 bases not matched to a gene. The CDR3 DNA reads as TGCGCCAGCAGTCGACAGGGCTCACCCCTCCACTTT. Its protein product is CASSRQGSPLHF.

This chain connects TRBV19 to TRBJ2-7; perhaps TRBD2 as D (5 bases). The V gene lost 4 bases and the J gene lost 3 bases, with 13 bases spanning the gap. Germline V gene data show CDR1 as LNHDA and CDR2 as SQIVND (reference sequence). The CDR3 length is 14 residues. The chain's CDR3 is CASSRTEALYEQYF. The CDR3 DNA reads TGTGCCAGTAGTAGGACGGAGGCCCTCTACGAGCAGTACTTC.

The rearrangement joins TRBV7-2 to TRBJ2-1; D possibly corresponds to TRBD1 (6 bases). Germline CDR1 reads SGHTA; CDR2 reads FQGNSA. V was pared by 5 bases and J by 4 bases, with 15 bases between. The CDR3 contains 15 residues. This chain's CDR3 is CASSPDTGLYNEQFF. For the CDR3, the DNA is TGTGCCAGCAGCCCAGACACAGGGTTATACAATGAGCAGTTCTTC. The full variable domain, in which reference TRBV7-2 and TRBJ2-1 provide the parts outside the CDR3, is GAGVSQSPSNKVTEKGKDVELRCDPISGHTALYWYRQSLGQGLEFLIYFQGNSAPDKSGLPSDRFSAERTGGSVSTLTIQRTQQEDSAVYLCASSPDTGLYNEQFFGPGTRLTVL.

This rearrangement joins TRBV7-9 to TRBJ1-5; 7 positions match TRBD1. The CDR3 spans 16 residues. V shed 0 bases and J 4 bases; nucleotides not matched to a gene: 6. CDR1 and CDR2 from the germline V gene are SEHNR and FQNEAQ (reference sequence). CDR3: CASSLALGGRNQPQHF. As DNA, the CDR3 is TGTGCCAGCAGCTTAGCATTAGGGGGCCGGAATCAGCCCCAGCATTTT.

V usage is TRBV5-6 and J usage is TRBJ2-5; the match to TRBD1 covers 7 bases. Germline V gene lookup returns CDR1 SGHDT and CDR2 YYEEEE. V lost 5 bases, J lost 4 bases, and 8 bases stayed unmatched. The CDR3 has 14 amino acids. CDR3 DNA: TGTGCCAGCAGTTCGAGGGGGCAGGGAGAGACCCAGTACTTC. It translates to CASSSRGQGETQYF.

The rearrangement joins TRBV25-1 to TRBJ2-7; TRBD1 matches 9 bases. The CDR3 runs to 15 residues. After removal of 3 bases from V and 4 bases from J, the junction contained 7 bases not matched to a gene. Germline CDR1 and CDR2: MGHDK and SYGVNS. CDR3: CASSDTTGQGYEQYF. The DNA of the CDR3 is TGTGCCAGCAGTGATACGACGGGACAGGGATACGAGCAGTACTTC.

This chain joins TRBV7-9 and TRBJ2-5; D perhaps matches TRBD2 (5 bases). Germline V gene data show CDR1 as SEHNR and CDR2 as FQNEAQ (reference sequence). V was cut by 5 bases and J by 1 base, with 14 bases left in between. CDR3 length equals 15 residues. The CDR3, as DNA: TGTGCCAGCAGCCACCCCACGGGAATCCAAGAGACCCAGTACTTC. The encoded protein is CASSHPTGIQETQYF.

The genes are TRBV5-1 and TRBJ2-2, with 8 bases aligning to TRBD2. The CDR3 covers 16 residues. Looked up from germline, CDR1 is SGHRS and CDR2 is YFSETQ. V shed 0 bases, J shed 2 bases, and the junction held 3 bases outside the gene matches. The CDR3: CASSLGTSGNTGELFF. DNA of the CDR3: TGCGCCAGCAGCTTGGGTACTAGCGGAAACACCGGGGAGCTGTTTTTT.

The chain is built from TRBV5-1 and TRBJ1-1; 7 nucleotides line up with TRBD1. This CDR3 contains 15 residues. The junction had 7 bases not matched to a gene; V was cut back by 0 bases and J by 5 bases. The germline V gene encodes CDR1 SGHRS and CDR2 YFSETQ. CDR3 region: CASSLGQGTMTEAFF. The CDR3 nucleotides read TGCGCCAGCAGCTTGGGACAGGGTACGATGACTGAAGCTTTCTTT.

This chain joins TRBV5-1 and TRBJ2-1; 7 nucleotides line up with TRBD1. This CDR3 has 14 amino acids. After removal of 3 bases from V and 4 bases from J, the junction contained 4 bases not matched to a gene. CDR1 is SGHRS and CDR2 is YFSETQ in the germline V gene. The CDR3 DNA reads TGCGCCAGCAGCTCTGACAGGGTTTACAATGAGCAGTTCTTC. Translating gives CASSSDRVYNEQFF.

The chain carries TRBV2 and TRBJ1-3; no clear D. CDR3 size: 12 residues. Looked up from germline, CDR1 is SNHLY and CDR2 is FYNNEI. V was pared by 5 bases and J by 12 bases, with 14 bases between. The CDR3 loop reads CASSRGAGGIYF. The DNA of the CDR3 is TGTGCCAGCAGTCGGGGAGCAGGTGGCATATATTTT.

This clone was seen only a few times. The V and J genes are TRBV7-2 and TRBJ1-3; the D is unclear. This CDR3 spans 14 amino acids. Germline V gene lookup returns CDR1 SGHTA and CDR2 FQGNSA. The V end lost 1 base, the J end lost 1 base, and 5 bases lay between the germline ends. The CDR3 nucleotides read TGTGCCAGCAGCTTAGGCCGGTCTGGAAACACCATATATTTT. Translating it yields CASSLGRSGNTIYF.

The chain joins TRBV20-1 to TRBJ2-5, with 10 bases aligning to TRBD2. V shed 8 bases and J 5 bases; nucleotides not matched to a gene: 2. Germline V gene sequence: CDR1 DFQATT, CDR2 SNEGSKA (reference sequence). This CDR3 is 11 amino acids long. The CDR3 DNA is TGCAGTCCGGGACTAGCGGAGACCCAGTACTTC. Translation gives CSPGLAETQYF.

The chain carries TRBV2 and TRBJ2-3, with TRBD2 as a possible D gene (6 bases). This CDR3 comprises 13 residues. V lost 7 bases to trimming and J lost 11 bases, with 19 bases between them. Germline V CDR1 and CDR2: SNHLY, FYNNEI. CDR3 sequence: CASTITGSGQQYF. The CDR3 DNA sequence: TGTGCCAGCACCATAACAGGTAGCGGCCAGCAGTATTTT.

The chain carries TRBV2 and TRBJ1-2; D is unresolved. CDR1 SNHLY and CDR2 FYNNEI come from the germline V gene. The CDR3 has 12 amino acids. Deletions cut 2 bases from V and 10 bases from J, with 11 bases between. The CDR3, as DNA: TGTGCCAGCAGTGAATTGGGCAGGTCCTACACCTTC. Residues: CASSELGRSYTF.

This chain connects TRBV6-1 to TRBJ2-1; 10 bases are a match to TRBD1. V gave up 0 bases and J gave up 6 bases; unmatched junction bases: 2. Germline-derived CDR1 and CDR2 are MNHNS and SASEGT. The length of the CDR3 is 15 residues. The CDR3 is CASSEARTGGNEQFF. CDR3 nucleotides: TGTGCCAGCAGTGAAGCTCGGACAGGGGGCAATGAGCAGTTCTTC.

This clone has just a few counts. This chain links TRBV5-1 with TRBJ1-6; perhaps TRBD1 as D (6 bases). The V and J ends lost 4 bases and 7 bases respectively, with 15 bases between them. This CDR3 spans 15 amino acids. CDR1 is SGHRS, CDR2 YFSETQ, per germline. The chain's CDR3 is CASSTDGQPNSPLHF. The CDR3 nucleotides read TGCGCCAGCAGCACCGATGGACAGCCCAATTCACCCCTCCACTTT.

The chain links TRBV19 to TRBJ2-7; D remains ambiguous. The CDR3 has 14 amino acids. Germline CDR1 LNHDA, CDR2 SQIVND (reference sequence). Trimming stripped 3 bases from V and 4 bases from J, with 13 bases between. The CDR3 spells CASSISGPHYEQYF. The CDR3 coding sequence is TGTGCCAGTAGTATCTCGGGTCCCCATTACGAGCAGTACTTC.

The V and J genes are TRBV9 and TRBJ1-4; no clear D. The CDR3 has 15 amino acids. Trimming took off 0 bases at V and 0 bases at J, with 6 bases between the two ends. CDR1 SGDLS and CDR2 YYNGEE come from the germline V gene. The CDR3 DNA is TGTGCCAGCAGCGTAGGAAAGCCAACTAATGAAAAACTGTTTTTT. Translating gives CASSVGKPTNEKLFF.

The J gene is TRBJ2-7, the V gene TRBV10-3, with TRBD1 identical over 7 bases. V dropped 4 bases and J dropped 1; count of bases not matched to a gene: 4. The germline V gene has CDR1 ENHRY and CDR2 SYGVKD. The CDR3 extends over 14 amino acids. The CDR3 nucleotides read TGTGCCATCAGTGGACAGGGCGAATCCTACGAGCAGTACTTC. Its translation: CAISGQGESYEQYF.

V is TRBV7-2 and J is TRBJ2-2; the match to TRBD1 covers 8 bases. Trimming removed 5 bases from V and 6 bases from J; junction bases left unmatched: 11. CDR3 size: 16 residues. Germline V gene lookup returns CDR1 SGHTA and CDR2 FQGNSA. The CDR3 DNA sequence: TGTGCCAGCAGCCAGGTGACAGGGGCTGGGCCCGGGGAGCTGTTTTTT. Residues: CASSQVTGAGPGELFF.

V is TRBV9 and J is TRBJ1-6, with no clear D. Trimming removed 3 bases at V and 17 bases at J, with 12 bases between. This CDR3 spans 11 amino acids. Germline CDR1 reads SGDLS; CDR2 reads YYNGEE. CDR3 DNA sequence: TGTGCCAGCAGCGACCAGACGGGGTTCCACTTT. Translated: CASSDQTGFHF.

This chain uses TRBV29-1 with TRBJ2-6, with 9 positions matching TRBD1. V shed 4 bases, J shed 2 bases, and the junction held 9 bases outside the gene matches. The CDR3 loop spans 17 amino acids. Looked up from germline, CDR1 is SQVTM and CDR2 is ANQGSEA. CDR3 in amino acids: CSVVSVGQGAGANVLTF. Here the CDR3 DNA reads TGCAGCGTTGTTAGTGTGGGACAGGGTGCTGGGGCCAACGTCCTGACTTTC.